Listed below are T cell receptor beta chains from one sample, sequenced in a study of radiotherapy plus CTLA-4 blockade in lung cancer. Using immunoSEQ multiplex PCR, the repertoire was profiled, and TCRdb retains in-frame clones only, with some absent. The sample has 35,000 to 50,000 clones; around 72% are singletons. The sample was peripheral blood, taken from a patient treated with radiotherapy plus ipilimumab. The receptors come from a human donor with non-small cell lung cancer who had a complete response to radiotherapy plus ipilimumab. Each CDR3 is given with its conserved first and last residue. The D gene is left open where the match is weak. Size is stated for part of the rows, as once, few or many counts, or as a class when the clone is expanded.

J,V,D,size,length,DNA,CDR3
TRBJ2-1,TRBV7-6,TRBD2,few,15,TGTGCCAGCAGCTTCGGACTAGCGGACTACAATGAGCAGTTCTTC,CASSFGLADYNEQFF
TRBJ2-4,TRBV7-2,.,.,12,TGTGCCAGCAGCTCGACTAGAAGGATTCAGTACTTC,CASSSTRRIQYF
TRBJ1-2,TRBV6-6,TRBD1,few,15,TGTGCCAGCAGTTACGGTGCAGGGGGGACCTATGGCTACACCTTC,CASSYGAGGTYGYTF
TRBJ1-1,TRBV4-3,.,.,12,TGCGCCAGCAGCGAGAAGGGGGCTGAAGCTTTCTTT,CASSEKGAEAFF
TRBJ2-1,TRBV18,TRBD1,.,16,TGTGCCAGCTCACCACTACGGGACAGAGCTTACAATGAGCAGTTCTTC,CASSPLRDRAYNEQFF
TRBJ2-7,TRBV11-3,TRBD1,.,13,TGTGCCAGCAGCGGGACAGACTCCTACGAGCAGTACTTC,CASSGTDSYEQYF
TRBJ1-4,TRBV28,.,few,14,TGTGCCAGCAGCCCGTCAGGGCTCCGGGAAAAACTGTTTTTT,CASSPSGLREKLFF
TRBJ2-3,TRBV5-5,TRBD2,.,16,TGTGCCAGCAGCAGGGAGGGTAGAGGGGTTGGGGATACGCAGTATTTT,CASSREGRGVGDTQYF
TRBJ2-7,TRBV27,.,.,12,TGTGCCGTCGGGACAAAGCTTTACGAGCAGTACTTC,CAVGTKLYEQYF
TRBJ2-1,TRBV5-1,.,.,13,TGCGCCAGCAGCACCCTTGGAGGCAATGAGCAGTTCTTC,CASSTLGGNEQFF
TRBJ2-3,TRBV4-1,.,.,16,TGCGCCAGCAGCGACCGACTAACAACCGGCACAGATACGCAGTATTTT,CASSDRLTTGTDTQYF
TRBJ1-4,TRBV19,TRBD1,.,17,TGTGCCAGTAGTACGGGACAGGAATATGCAACTAATGAAAAACTGTTTTTT,CASSTGQEYATNEKLFF
TRBJ1-4,TRBV28,TRBD1,few,16,TGTGCCAGCAGTTCCGGACAGGGAACAGTTGGTGAAAAACTGTTTTTT,CASSSGQGTVGEKLFF
TRBJ1-5,TRBV5-1,.,once,15,TGCGCCAGCAGCTCAGGAGGAAGTAGCAATCAGCCCCAGCATTTT,CASSSGGSSNQPQHF
TRBJ1-4,TRBV6-6,.,.,16,TGTGCCAGCAGTTACCGGGGGGGCCCCACTAATGAAAAACTGTTTTTT,CASSYRGGPTNEKLFF
TRBJ1-5,TRBV18,.,.,15,TGTGCCAGCTCACCACAGGGGAATAGCAATCAGCCCCAGCATTTT,CASSPQGNSNQPQHF
TRBJ2-7,TRBV30,TRBD2,few,13,TGTGCCTGGAGTCGGGGGGTTTGGTACGAGCAGTACTTC,CAWSRGVWYEQYF
TRBJ2-7,TRBV6-5,TRBD1,once,14,TGTGCCAGCAGTTACACCAGACAGGGCTACGAGCAGTACTTC,CASSYTRQGYEQYF
TRBJ2-1,TRBV27,TRBD2,.,16,TGTGCCAGCAGACCACTTCTAGCGGGAGGTCACAATGAGCAGTTCTTC,CASRPLLAGGHNEQFF
TRBJ1-4,TRBV6-5,TRBD1,.,15,TGTGCCAGCAGCCATCGGACAGGGGTAGGAGAAAAACTGTTTTTT,CASSHRTGVGEKLFF
TRBJ2-2,TRBV5-1,.,.,14,TGCGCCAGCAGTCCCCAGGTGGGCACCGGGGAGCTGTTTTTT,CASSPQVGTGELFF
TRBJ2-3,TRBV19,TRBD2,few,16,TGTGCCAGTAGAACCTCTAGCGGGAGGCAACAAGATACGCAGTATTTT,CASRTSSGRQQDTQYF
TRBJ2-1,TRBV9,.,.,13,TGTGCCAGCAGCGTCGGGTTCGAGGATGAGCAGTTCTTC,CASSVGFEDEQFF
TRBJ1-2,TRBV5-5,.,few,14,TGTGCCAGCAGCGCCCGGGACAATATAAATGGCTACACCTTC,CASSARDNINGYTF
TRBJ2-3,TRBV7-9,.,.,15,TGTGCCAGCAGCTTGGACGGGAGTTCGCTAGATACGCAGTATTTT,CASSLDGSSLDTQYF
TRBJ2-5,TRBV9,.,.,15,TGTGCCAGCAGCGACCGGGACGGGGGCCAAGAGACCCAGTACTTC,CASSDRDGGQETQYF
TRBJ2-7,TRBV5-6,.,.,15,TGTGCCAGCAGCTTGGGAAGGAGAGAAAATTACGAGCAGTACTTC,CASSLGRRENYEQYF
TRBJ2-7,TRBV6-5,.,.,12,TGTGCCAGCATCTCCGGGGCCTACGAGCAGTACTTC,CASISGAYEQYF
TRBJ1-5,TRBV15,TRBD1,.,16,TGTGCCACCAGCAGCAACAGGGGTTCACGCAATCAGCCCCAGCATTTT,CATSSNRGSRNQPQHF
TRBJ1-1,TRBV7-6,.,.,13,TGTGCCAGCAGCTTGGCAGGAAACACTGAAGCTTTCTTT,CASSLAGNTEAFF
TRBJ1-2,TRBV5-1,TRBD1,.,15,TGCGCCAGCAGCTTGGACCCGGGACAGGGGGGAGGCTACACCTTC,CASSLDPGQGGGYTF
TRBJ1-2,TRBV2,.,.,13,TGTGCCAGCAGCGAAGGCACAGGCTATGGCTACACCTTC,CASSEGTGYGYTF
TRBJ2-2,TRBV5-1,.,.,16,TGCGCCAGCAGCTTGTTGCTGAGCGGTAACACCGGGGAGCTGTTTTTT,CASSLLLSGNTGELFF
TRBJ1-5,TRBV7-2,.,.,14,TGTGCCAGCAGCTTAGCGGAGTACAATCAGCCCCAGCATTTT,CASSLAEYNQPQHF
TRBJ2-7,TRBV18,.,few,14,TGTGCCAGCTCAAGGGGGGACAGCTCCTACGAGCAGTACTTC,CASSRGDSSYEQYF
TRBJ2-7,TRBV2,TRBD1,.,14,TGTGCCAGCAGGATGACAGGGTCTTCCTACGAGCAGTACTTC,CASRMTGSSYEQYF
TRBJ2-7,TRBV10-2,.,.,12,TGCGCCAGCAGTCACAGGGTCGGCGAGCAGTACTTC,CASSHRVGEQYF
TRBJ1-2,TRBV28,.,.,13,TGTGCCAGCAGCCCCCCTAACGGAGATGGCTACACCTTC,CASSPPNGDGYTF
TRBJ2-1,TRBV27,TRBD2,.,15,TGTGCCAGCAGTAAAGCTAGCGGGAGCTACAATGAGCAGTTCTTC,CASSKASGSYNEQFF
TRBJ1-6,TRBV25-1,.,.,13,TGTGCCAGCCGTAGATCGACAGATTCACCCCTCCACTTT,CASRRSTDSPLHF
TRBJ1-2,TRBV5-1,.,.,13,TGCGCCAGCAGCACAATCCTTGACTATGGCTACACCTTC,CASSTILDYGYTF
TRBJ1-3,TRBV19,.,.,18,TGTGCCAGTACCACCCGGGACAACCTTTTCAGCTCTGGAAACACCATATATTTT,CASTTRDNLFSSGNTIYF
TRBJ2-2,TRBV27,TRBD1,.,21,TGTGCCAGCAGTTTCCGACAGGGCGGGTTAATCTCCACTCGGAACACCGGGGAGCTGTTTTTT,CASSFRQGGLISTRNTGELFF
TRBJ2-1,TRBV7-3,TRBD2,.,15,TGTGCCAGCAGCCCAGGGACTAGCCGAAACAATGAGCAGTTCTTC,CASSPGTSRNNEQFF
TRBJ1-1,TRBV6-5,.,.,14,TGTGCCAGCAGTTTAGGAATCGGGGGCACTGAAGCTTTCTTT,CASSLGIGGTEAFF
TRBJ1-1,TRBV19,.,.,15,TGTGCCAGTAGCCCTGGAGACAGATGGAACACTGAAGCTTTCTTT,CASSPGDRWNTEAFF
TRBJ2-7,TRBV2,.,.,14,TGTGCCAGCAAGACTGAGACTTCTTCCTACGAGCAGTACTTC,CASKTETSSYEQYF
TRBJ1-5,TRBV2,TRBD1,.,15,TGTGCCAGCAGTCCACAGGGGGTTCGGAATCAGCCCCAGCATTTT,CASSPQGVRNQPQHF
TRBJ1-1,TRBV10-3,.,few,15,TGTGCCACCGGGGGGGGCGGGGGTATGAACACTGAAGCTTTCTTT,CATGGGGGMNTEAFF
TRBJ2-3,TRBV7-9,TRBD1,.,15,TGTGCCAGCAGCCTGACAGGGGGCAACGCAGATACGCAGTATTTT,CASSLTGGNADTQYF
TRBJ2-3,TRBV27,TRBD2,.,14,TGTGCCAGCAGTGTTTTTGCTAGCGGGGAAACGCAGTATTTT,CASSVFASGETQYF
TRBJ2-2,TRBV12-5,TRBD2,.,23,TGTGCTAGTACCTCCCGGACGAGGGGAGGGGTCCTTCGTCGAGGCAAGAACACCGGGGAGCTGTTTTTT,CASTSRTRGGVLRRGKNTGELFF
TRBJ1-5,TRBV7-2,TRBD1,few,15,TGTGCCAGCAGCTTCGGACAGGGGGTCAATCAGCCCCAGCATTTT,CASSFGQGVNQPQHF
TRBJ2-1,TRBV20-1,.,.,11,TGCAGTGCTGCCAGGGCCCATGAGCAGTTCTTC,CSAARAHEQFF
TRBJ1-2,TRBV28,TRBD1,.,17,TGTGCCAGCAATTCCCCATCCCTTGACAGGGGGCTTGGGGGCTACACCTTC,CASNSPSLDRGLGGYTF